The sequence of this TCR beta chain was determined in a study of human T cells and chemical hapten exposure. CDR3 length: 12 amino acids. Germline loops: CDR1 DFQATT, CDR2 SNEGSKA (reference sequence). V lost 0 bases to trimming and J lost 4 bases, with 4 bases between them. This clonotype has a handful of counts. Its antigen is still unknown. TCRdb reprocessed the RACE reads with MiXCR, giving one entry per CDR3 protein. The table shows approximately 100,000 distinct CDR3 sequences, with 11% occurring only once. Time point noted: patch test 1, 2 weeks after DPC sensitization. Treatment of the sample: therapeutic diphenylcyclopropenone sensitization with weekly scalp DPC. Researchers sampled blood before each patch test went on. Alopecia patients, 18 to 70 years old and DPC-suitable, served as donors. Sequencing started from total RNA isolated from unfractionated whole blood. Points from the study as a whole: Donors were affected by alopecia, so their immune reaction might vary from that of healthy individuals.

The V gene is TRBV20-1, the J gene TRBJ2-1; D is undetermined. The specimen was whole blood, collected in connection with sensitization to the hapten diphenylcyclopropenone (DPC). This clonotype was obtained from a woman aged 40 to 55 with alopecia areata. Some clones in this sample may be carry-over from other donors' samples. The DNA for the CDR3 is TGCAGTGCTAGAGACGGTTACAATGAGCAGTTCTTC. Residues: CSARDGYNEQFF.